A selection of T cell receptor beta chains follows, all from one sample in a study of spatial heterogeneity in lung cancer. A single record per CDR3 protein comes from TCRdb applying MiXCR to the 5' RACE reads. The sample has around 20,000 distinct CDR3 sequences; more than 2.5% are singletons. The sequences come from lung tumor tissue, collected at surgery. Source of these receptors: a male donor with early-stage non-small cell lung cancer. The CDR3 runs from the conserved cysteine through the conserved F or W. A D gene is named only where the DNA matches it firmly. The size entry gives once, few, many, or a class for an expanded clone.

clone size	V gene	J gene	D gene	CDR3 protein	CDR3 DNA
many	TRBV6-6	TRBJ2-1	.	CASSHYLQSSYNEQFF	TGTGCCAGCAGCCACTATCTTCAGAGCTCCTACAATGAGCAGTTCTTC
many	TRBV28	TRBJ2-3	TRBD2	CASSTGTRTDTQYF	TGTGCCAGCAGTACAGGGACTAGGACCGATACGCAGTATTTT
many	TRBV11-1	TRBJ2-3	TRBD2	CASSLVRGSLKDTQYF	TGTGCCAGCAGCTTAGTTCGCGGGAGTTTGAAAGATACGCAGTATTTT
many	TRBV20-1	TRBJ2-6	.	CSARPRDRDSGANVLTF	TGCAGTGCCAGGCCCCGAGATAGGGACTCTGGGGCCAACGTCCTGACTTTC
medium-sized	TRBV10-3	TRBJ2-3	TRBD2	CAIRIPGLAGAGPDTQYF	TGTGCCATCAGGATCCCGGGACTAGCGGGAGCGGGGCCAGATACGCAGTATTTT
many	TRBV30	TRBJ2-1	TRBD2	CAWSAYSGAYNEQFF	TGTGCCTGGAGTGCGTATAGCGGGGCCTACAATGAGCAGTTCTTC
many	TRBV20-1	TRBJ2-6	.	CSAFSGSGANVLTF	TGCAGTGCTTTCTCCGGGTCTGGGGCCAACGTCCTGACTTTC
many	TRBV12-3/TRBV12-4	TRBJ2-7	TRBD2	CASRLAGGYEQYF	TGTGCCAGCAGACTAGCGGGAGGCTACGAGCAGTACTTC
many	TRBV6-4	TRBJ2-1	TRBD2	CASSVLAGGYNEQFF	TGTGCCAGCAGTGTACTAGCGGGAGGGTACAATGAGCAGTTCTTC
many	TRBV20-1	TRBJ1-2	TRBD1	CSASRDSNYGYTF	TGCAGTGCTAGCCGGGACAGTAACTATGGCTACACCTTC
many	TRBV7-2	TRBJ1-2	TRBD1	CASRSLDRGGYTF	TGTGCCAGCAGGTCTTTGGACAGGGGCGGCTACACCTTC
many	TRBV13	TRBJ2-7	TRBD1	CASTHRVQTGIEQYF	TGTGCCAGCACACATAGAGTACAGACAGGGATCGAGCAGTACTTC
many	TRBV27	TRBJ2-7	.	CASSLVQSYEQYF	TGTGCCAGCAGTTTGGTACAGTCCTACGAGCAGTACTTC
many	TRBV5-5	TRBJ1-5	.	CASSLETNQPQHF	TGTGCCAGCAGCTTGGAGACCAATCAGCCCCAGCATTTT
many	TRBV29-1	TRBJ2-5	.	CSVSSEIETQYF	TGCAGCGTTTCCTCGGAAATAGAGACCCAGTACTTC
many	TRBV29-1	TRBJ1-1	.	CSVEGMGTEAFF	TGCAGCGTTGAAGGAATGGGGACTGAAGCTTTCTTT
many	TRBV19	TRBJ1-5	.	CASTLDGVANQPQHF	TGTGCCAGTACCCTGGACGGAGTGGCCAATCAGCCCCAGCATTTT
many	TRBV4-3	TRBJ2-7	TRBD1	CASSQGTGRYEQYF	TGCGCCAGCAGCCAAGGGACAGGGAGGTACGAGCAGTACTTC
many	TRBV3-1	TRBJ2-1	.	CASSQDIVEQFF	TGTGCCAGCAGCCAAGATATCGTGGAGCAGTTCTTC
many	TRBV7-8	TRBJ2-2	.	CAGQHGTYNTGELFF	TGTGCCGGACAACACGGGACTTACAACACCGGGGAGCTGTTTTTT
many	TRBV27	TRBJ2-1	.	CASSPFVRNEQFF	TGTGCCAGCAGTCCCTTCGTCCGGAATGAGCAGTTCTTC
many	TRBV12-2	TRBJ2-5	.	CASPQRQGQETQYF	TGTGCAAGCCCTCAACGGCAGGGGCAAGAGACCCAGTACTTC
many	TRBV20-1	TRBJ2-1	TRBD2	CSALAGYNEQFF	TGCAGTGCCCTAGCGGGGTACAATGAGCAGTTCTTC
many	TRBV30	TRBJ2-1	.	CAWSGQVVEQFF	TGTGCCTGGAGTGGTCAGGTTGTCGAGCAGTTCTTC
many	TRBV12-3/TRBV12-4	TRBJ2-5	.	CASRGGATQETQYF	TGTGCCAGCAGAGGCGGGGCTACCCAAGAGACCCAGTACTTC
many	TRBV11-3	TRBJ2-1	.	CASSLASGRNNEQFF	TGTGCCAGCAGCTTAGCGTCGGGACGGAACAATGAGCAGTTCTTC
many	TRBV24-1	TRBJ1-2	.	CATSFDRTYGYTF	TGTGCCACCAGTTTTGACAGGACCTATGGCTACACCTTC
many	TRBV19	TRBJ1-3	.	CATNPGLSSGNTIYF	TGTGCCACTAACCCAGGCCTCAGCTCTGGAAACACCATATATTTT
many	TRBV6-2/TRBV6-3	TRBJ2-7	TRBD1	CASSPQGPNYEQYF	TGTGCCAGCAGTCCACAGGGGCCTAACTACGAGCAGTACTTC
many	TRBV27	TRBJ2-3	TRBD1	CASSPRTGGDTQYF	TGTGCCAGCAGTCCTAGGACAGGGGGTGATACGCAGTATTTT
many	TRBV2	TRBJ1-2	TRBD1	CASSGTGTGGFGGYTF	TGTGCCAGCAGTGGTACCGGGACAGGGGGATTTGGTGGCTACACCTTC
many	TRBV10-3	TRBJ2-7	.	CAISGAGGSYEQYF	TGTGCCATCAGTGGTGCCGGGGGCTCCTACGAGCAGTACTTC
many	TRBV12-3/TRBV12-4	TRBJ2-2	.	CASIQGGPPGELFF	TGTGCCAGCATCCAGGGGGGGCCCCCCGGGGAGCTGTTTTTT
few	TRBV2	TRBJ2-7	.	CASSPEQGSFKEQYF	TGTGCCAGCAGCCCCGAACAGGGATCTTTTAAGGAGCAGTACTTC
many	TRBV5-6	TRBJ2-5	.	CASSSGLPETQYF	TGTGCCAGCAGCTCCGGGCTACCGGAGACCCAGTACTTC
many	TRBV6-1	TRBJ2-7	.	CASSEAAQGAYEQYF	TGTGCCAGCAGTGAAGCGGCCCAGGGCGCCTACGAGCAGTACTTC
many	TRBV5-1	TRBJ1-2	TRBD1	CASSSGQGKDYGYTF	TGCGCCAGCAGCTCCGGACAGGGGAAGGACTATGGCTACACCTTC
many	TRBV7-9	TRBJ2-7	.	CASSPKAPGEQYF	TGTGCCAGCAGCCCGAAAGCCCCGGGCGAGCAGTACTTC
many	TRBV12-5	TRBJ2-7	.	CASGLWGREQYF	TGTGCTAGTGGTTTGTGGGGGAGAGAGCAGTACTTC